The clone carrying this T cell receptor beta chain was found many times. This entry is derived from a study of T cells in Graves' hyperthyroidism and ophthalmopathy. The definition of stable Graves' hyperthyroidism was no ophthalmopathy progression within 18 months. Uncontrolled infection, other autoimmune disease, pregnancy or lactation disqualified patients from enrolment. The CDR3 regions of TCR beta were amplified from RNA transcripts. A first-round RT-PCR of the TCR CDR3 used the HTBI primer set. One entry per CDR3 protein, called by TCRdb with MiXCR from the multiplex PCR reads. The sample shows about 420,000 distinct CDR3 sequences, roughly an eighth of them seen only once. V lost 2 bases to trimming and J lost 12 bases, with 11 bases between them. The CDR3 has 12 residues. The germline CDR1 and CDR2 sequences are LNHNV and YYDKDF (reference sequence).

The clonotype comes from a woman aged 18-29 years with Graves' hyperthyroidism. The chain recombines TRBV15 with TRBJ2-1; D uncertain. Sequenced input: blood. The CDR3 region has the DNA TGTGCCACCAGCAGAACGTGGGGTAGGCAGTTCTTC. Translating it yields CATSRTWGRQFF.